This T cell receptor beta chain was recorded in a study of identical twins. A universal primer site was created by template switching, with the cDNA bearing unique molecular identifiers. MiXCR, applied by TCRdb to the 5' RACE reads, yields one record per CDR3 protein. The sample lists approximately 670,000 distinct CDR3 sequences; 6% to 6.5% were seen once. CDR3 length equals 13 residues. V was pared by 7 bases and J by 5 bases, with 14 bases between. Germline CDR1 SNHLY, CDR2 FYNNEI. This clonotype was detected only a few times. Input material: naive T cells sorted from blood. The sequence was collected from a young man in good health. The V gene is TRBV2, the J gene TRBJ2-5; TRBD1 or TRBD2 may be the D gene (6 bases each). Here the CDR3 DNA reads TGTGCCAGCACCTCGGGGGCGGGGGAGACCCAGTACTTC. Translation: CASTSGAGETQYF.